These T cell receptor beta chains were read from a single sample in a study of beta chain features in type 1 diabetes. Using immunoSEQ multiplex PCR, the repertoire was profiled, and TCRdb retains in-frame clones only, with some absent. The sample has fewer than 900,000 clones, 17% seen once. What was sequenced was naive CD4+ T cells from blood. The receptors were sampled from a woman between 18 and 30 years old in good health. The CDR3 runs from the conserved cysteine through the conserved F or W. D genes are given only for firm matches. Clone size is given for some rows only: seen once, a few or many times, or a class if the clone is expanded.

>-|TRBJ2-7|few|TRBV7-9
CASSLRDSGAGEQYF
TGTGCCAGCAGCTTAAGAGATTCCGGGGCGGGGGAGCAGTACTTC
>TRBD2|TRBJ2-1|-|TRBV6-5
CASSPALAGYNEQFF
TGTGCCAGCAGCCCTGCGTTAGCGGGGTACAATGAGCAGTTCTTC
>TRBD2|TRBJ2-1|few|TRBV10-3
CAISDLAVGSGEQFF
TGTGCCATCAGTGACCTAGCGGTGGGCTCTGGTGAGCAGTTCTTC
>-|TRBJ2-2|-|TRBV2
CASKLASSTGELFF
TGTGCCAGCAAGCTAGCGTCCTCGACCGGGGAGCTGTTTTTT
>-|TRBJ2-1|-|TRBV5-1
CASSRHGPRTGVAEDEQFF
TGCGCCAGCAGCAGGCATGGACCAAGAACCGGAGTAGCTGAGGATGAGCAGTTCTTC
>TRBD2|TRBJ2-1|few|TRBV4-3
CASSQDRPTSGHHLNEQFF
TGCGCCAGCAGCCAAGATCGTCCGACTAGCGGCCACCACCTCAATGAGCAGTTCTTC
>TRBD1|TRBJ2-7|few|TRBV18
CASSPLDRVNEQYF
TGTGCCAGCTCACCACTAGACAGGGTAAACGAGCAGTACTTC
>TRBD1|TRBJ2-7|few|TRBV2
CASSGSGQGDEQYF
TGTGCCAGCAGCGGCAGCGGACAGGGGGACGAGCAGTACTTC
>-|TRBJ1-1|few|TRBV7-2
CASSLSYWDTEAFF
TGTGCCAGCAGCTTATCCTACTGGGACACTGAAGCTTTCTTT
>-|TRBJ1-3|-|TRBV6-5
CASTLGSMSGNTIYF
TGTGCCAGCACCCTAGGTTCGATGTCTGGAAACACCATATATTTT
>-|TRBJ1-5|-|TRBV6-6
CASSYYRFGQPQHF
TGTGCCAGCAGTTACTATCGGTTCGGTCAGCCCCAGCATTTT
>-|TRBJ1-5|-|TRBV9
CARHGATNQPQHF
TGTGCCAGACATGGGGCTACCAATCAGCCCCAGCATTTT
>TRBD2|TRBJ2-3|few|TRBV5-1
CASSLSTSGRARDTQYF
TGCGCCAGCAGCTTATCGACTAGCGGGAGGGCCAGAGATACGCAGTATTTT
>TRBD1|TRBJ2-1|-|TRBV9
CASSVGTGGAGGRVYNEQFF
TGTGCCAGCAGCGTGGGGACAGGGGGCGCCGGCGGGAGGGTTTACAATGAGCAGTTCTTC
>-|TRBJ2-7|few|TRBV7-2
CASSLAVSSYEQYF
TGTGCCAGCAGCTTAGCGGTCTCCTCCTACGAGCAGTACTTC
>-|TRBJ2-1|-|TRBV7-9
CASSLVSVNEQFF
TGTGCCAGCAGCTTAGTGTCGGTCAATGAGCAGTTCTTC
>-|TRBJ2-1|few|TRBV2
CASSIRELTYNEQFF
TGTGCCAGCAGTATACGGGAGCTTACCTACAATGAGCAGTTCTTC
>TRBD1|TRBJ2-7|once|TRBV7-8
CASSMPGQGPYEQYF
TGTGCCAGCAGCATGCCGGGACAGGGCCCTTACGAGCAGTACTTC
>-|TRBJ2-7|few|TRBV6-5
CASLRLQGGEQYF
TGTGCCAGCCTACGGCTACAGGGCGGCGAGCAGTACTTC
>TRBD2|TRBJ2-7|few|TRBV7-9
CASSLAGVLEQYF
TGTGCCAGCAGCCTAGCGGGAGTGCTCGAGCAGTACTTC
>-|TRBJ1-1|-|TRBV4-2
CASSPAAENTEAFF
TGTGCCAGCAGCCCAGCGGCTGAAAACACTGAAGCTTTCTTT
>-|TRBJ1-2|-|TRBV9
CASSVAAGAYGYTF
TGTGCCAGCAGCGTAGCGGCAGGGGCCTATGGCTACACCTTC
>TRBD2|TRBJ2-1|few|TRBV6-1
CASSLSSGSYNEQFF
TGTGCCAGCAGCCTCTCGAGCGGGAGCTACAATGAGCAGTTCTTC
>-|TRBJ1-5|-|TRBV9
CASSVSPHNQPQHF
TGTGCCAGCAGCGTCAGTCCCCATAATCAGCCCCAGCATTTT
>-|TRBJ2-3|-|TRBV7-8
CASSFVRAGRSTDTQYF
TGTGCCAGCAGCTTTGTCAGGGCAGGGAGAAGCACAGATACGCAGTATTTT
>TRBD2|TRBJ2-5|few|TRBV11-2
CASSSGLVEWETQYF
TGTGCCAGCAGCTCGGGACTAGTCGAGTGGGAGACCCAGTACTTC
>TRBD2|TRBJ2-7|-|TRBV7-2
CASSARLAGDPYEQYF
TGTGCCAGCAGCGCCCGACTAGCGGGAGACCCCTACGAGCAGTACTTC
>TRBD1|TRBJ2-7|-|TRBV10-3
CAISESIGRTGVYEQYF
TGTGCCATCAGTGAGTCGATAGGCCGGACAGGGGTATACGAGCAGTACTTC
>-|TRBJ2-5|-|TRBV29-1
CSVSPGGLASETQYF
TGCAGCGTCTCGCCGGGTGGGCTAGCGAGCGAGACCCAGTACTTC
>TRBD1|TRBJ2-7|-|TRBV27
CASSSTDRLDEQYF
TGTGCCAGCAGTTCTACGGACAGGTTGGACGAGCAGTACTTC
>-|TRBJ1-2|-|TRBV18
CASSPSSDYGYTF
TGTGCCAGCTCACCGAGCTCGGACTATGGCTACACCTTC
>TRBD2|TRBJ2-1|-|TRBV7-2
CASSLVGTSEYNEQFF
TGTGCCAGCAGCTTAGTAGGGACTAGCGAGTACAATGAGCAGTTCTTC
>-|TRBJ2-3|-|TRBV7-2
CASRPPGGGVTDTQYF
TGTGCCAGCAGACCCCCCGGAGGTGGAGTGACAGATACGCAGTATTTT
>-|TRBJ2-7|few|TRBV28
CASSHQGSRYEQYF
TGTGCCAGCAGTCACCAGGGGTCCCGCTACGAGCAGTACTTC
>TRBD1|TRBJ2-4|-|TRBV2
CASRGQGGSNIQYF
TGTGCCAGCAGGGGACAGGGGGGAAGTAACATTCAGTACTTC
>-|TRBJ2-1|-|TRBV19
CASSSRGDRIWQFF
TGTGCCAGTAGTTCGAGGGGGGACAGAATTTGGCAGTTCTTC
>TRBD1|TRBJ2-1|-|TRBV18
CASSPGQGGSEQFF
TGTGCCAGCTCACCGGGACAGGGAGGTAGTGAGCAGTTCTTC
>-|TRBJ2-7|few|TRBV5-5
CASSGLYEQYF
TGTGCCAGCAGCGGACTCTACGAGCAGTACTTC
>TRBD2|TRBJ2-2|few|TRBV7-3
CASSSGGGGTGELFF
TGTGCCAGCAGCTCGGGAGGAGGAGGGACCGGGGAGCTGTTTTTT
>TRBD2|TRBJ2-7|-|TRBV29-1
CSVQAGSYEQYF
TGCAGCGTACAAGCGGGGTCCTACGAGCAGTACTTC
>TRBD1|TRBJ2-1|-|TRBV5-1
CASSLAGTVNEQFF
TGCGCCAGCAGCTTAGCCGGGACAGTCAATGAGCAGTTCTTC
>-|TRBJ1-3|-|TRBV4-3
CASSQRAVGLHDSGNTIYF
TGCGCCAGCAGCCAAAGGGCGGTGGGGCTACACGACTCTGGAAACACCATATATTTT
>TRBD1|TRBJ2-2|-|TRBV10-3
CATSLPGQGHTGELFF
TGTGCCACCAGCCTACCGGGACAGGGGCACACCGGGGAGCTGTTTTTT
>-|TRBJ2-5|-|TRBV2
CASSELGQETQYF
TGTGCCAGCAGTGAACTAGGGCAAGAGACCCAGTACTTC
>TRBD1|TRBJ2-1|-|TRBV28
CASSSGSGGYNEQFF
TGTGCCAGCAGCTCGGGGTCAGGGGGCTACAATGAGCAGTTCTTC
>TRBD2|TRBJ2-5|-|TRBV7-9
CASSSPGLAGVLQETQYF
TGTGCCAGCAGCTCCCCGGGACTAGCGGGAGTCCTACAAGAGACCCAGTACTTC
>-|TRBJ2-7|-|TRBV19
CASSQYDGSYEQYF
TGTGCCAGTAGTCAATATGACGGCTCCTACGAGCAGTACTTC
>TRBD1|TRBJ2-1|-|TRBV28
CASKGWGQVRSYNEQFF
TGTGCCAGCAAAGGGTGGGGACAGGTCAGATCCTACAATGAGCAGTTCTTC
>-|TRBJ2-1|-|TRBV6-6
CASSTQYNEQFF
TGTGCCAGCAGTACCCAATACAATGAGCAGTTCTTC
>TRBD2|TRBJ2-7|-|TRBV7-2
CASRGLAGAGEQYF
TGTGCCAGCCGCGGACTAGCGGGAGCTGGCGAGCAGTACTTC
>TRBD2|TRBJ2-5|-|TRBV5-1
CASSFPPWAGEGETQYF
TGCGCCAGCAGCTTCCCCCCCTGGGCGGGAGAGGGAGAGACCCAGTACTTC
>TRBD2|TRBJ2-1|-|TRBV4-3
CASSRHRTSRSYNEQFF
TGCGCCAGCAGCCGCCATAGGACTAGCCGCTCCTACAATGAGCAGTTCTTC
>-|TRBJ2-5|-|TRBV5-4
CASSLRTGGNKETQYF
TGTGCCAGCAGCTTGCGAACAGGAGGAAACAAAGAGACCCAGTACTTC